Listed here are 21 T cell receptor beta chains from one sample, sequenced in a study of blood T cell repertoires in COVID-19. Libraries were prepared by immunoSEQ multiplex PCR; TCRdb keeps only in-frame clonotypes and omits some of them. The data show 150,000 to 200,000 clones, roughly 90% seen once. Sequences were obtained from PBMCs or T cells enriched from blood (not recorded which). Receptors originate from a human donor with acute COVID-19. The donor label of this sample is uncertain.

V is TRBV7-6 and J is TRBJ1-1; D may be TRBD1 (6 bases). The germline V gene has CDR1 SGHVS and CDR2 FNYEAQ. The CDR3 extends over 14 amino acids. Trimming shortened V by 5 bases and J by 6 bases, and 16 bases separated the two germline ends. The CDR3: CASSTYREGSEAFF. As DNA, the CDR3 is TGTGCCAGCAGCACTTACAGGGAAGGGTCTGAAGCTTTCTTT.

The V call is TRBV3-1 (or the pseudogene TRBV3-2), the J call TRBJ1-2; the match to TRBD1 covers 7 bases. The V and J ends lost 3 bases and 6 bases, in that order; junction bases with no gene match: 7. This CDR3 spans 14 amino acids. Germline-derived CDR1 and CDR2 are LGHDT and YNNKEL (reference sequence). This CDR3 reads CASSQDNRGNGYTF. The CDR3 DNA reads TGTGCCAGCAGCCAGGACAACAGGGGAAATGGCTACACCTTC.

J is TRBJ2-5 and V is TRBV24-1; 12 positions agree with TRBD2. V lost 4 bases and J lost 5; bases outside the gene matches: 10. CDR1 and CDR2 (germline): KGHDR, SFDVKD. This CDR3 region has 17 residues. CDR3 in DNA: TGTGCCACCAGTGACACCTCCCTAGCGGGGGGGCGGGAGACCCAGTACTTC. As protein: CATSDTSLAGGRETQYF.

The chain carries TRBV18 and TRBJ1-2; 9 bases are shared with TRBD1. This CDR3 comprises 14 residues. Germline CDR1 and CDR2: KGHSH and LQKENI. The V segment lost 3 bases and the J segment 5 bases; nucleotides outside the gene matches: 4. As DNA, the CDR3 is TGTGCCAGCTCACCGGGACAGGGCGATTATGGCTACACCTTC. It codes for CASSPGQGDYGYTF. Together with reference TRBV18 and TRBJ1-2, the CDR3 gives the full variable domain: NAGVMQNPRHLVRRRGQEARLRCSPMKGHSHVYWYRQLPEEGLKFMVYLQKENIIDESGMPKERFSAEFPKEGPSILRIQQVVRGDSAAYFCASSPGQGDYGYTFGSGTRLTVV.

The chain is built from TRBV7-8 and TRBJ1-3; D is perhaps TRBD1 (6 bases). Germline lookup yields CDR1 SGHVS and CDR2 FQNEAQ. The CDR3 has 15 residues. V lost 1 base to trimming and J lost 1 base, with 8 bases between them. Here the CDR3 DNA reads TGTGCCAGCAGCTTAGACAGGGCTTCTGGAAACACCATATATTTT. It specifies CASSLDRASGNTIYF. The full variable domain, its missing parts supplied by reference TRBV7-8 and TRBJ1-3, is GAGVSQSPRYKVAKRGQDVALRCDPISGHVSLFWYQQALGQGPEFLTYFQNEAQLDKSGLPSDRFFAERPEGSVSTLKIQRTQQEDSAVYLCASSLDRASGNTIYFGEGSWLTVV.

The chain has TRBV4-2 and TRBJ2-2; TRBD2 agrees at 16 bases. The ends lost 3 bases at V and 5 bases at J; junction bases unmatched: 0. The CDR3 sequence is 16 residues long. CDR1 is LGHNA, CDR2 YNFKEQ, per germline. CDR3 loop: CASSQGLAGGTGELFF. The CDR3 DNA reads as TGTGCCAGCAGCCAGGGACTAGCGGGAGGGACCGGGGAGCTGTTTTTT.

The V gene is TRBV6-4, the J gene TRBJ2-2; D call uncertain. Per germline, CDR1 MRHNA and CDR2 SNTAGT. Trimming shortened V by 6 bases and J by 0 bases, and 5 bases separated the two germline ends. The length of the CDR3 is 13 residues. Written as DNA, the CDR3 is TGTGCCAGCAGGCCTACGAACACCGGGGAGCTGTTTTTT. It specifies CASRPTNTGELFF.

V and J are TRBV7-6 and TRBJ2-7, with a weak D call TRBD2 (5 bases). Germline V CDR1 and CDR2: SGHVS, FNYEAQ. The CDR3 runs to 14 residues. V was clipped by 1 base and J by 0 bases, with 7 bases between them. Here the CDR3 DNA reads TGTGCCAGCAGCTTAGGGGAGAGCTCCTACGAGCAGTACTTC. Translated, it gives CASSLGESSYEQYF.

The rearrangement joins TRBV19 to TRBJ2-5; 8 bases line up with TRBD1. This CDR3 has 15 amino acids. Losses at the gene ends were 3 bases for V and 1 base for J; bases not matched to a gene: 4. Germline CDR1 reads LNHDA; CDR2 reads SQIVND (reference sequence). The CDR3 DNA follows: TGTGCCAGTAGTATGCCGGGACAGGTCCAAGAGACCCAGTACTTC. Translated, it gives CASSMPGQVQETQYF.

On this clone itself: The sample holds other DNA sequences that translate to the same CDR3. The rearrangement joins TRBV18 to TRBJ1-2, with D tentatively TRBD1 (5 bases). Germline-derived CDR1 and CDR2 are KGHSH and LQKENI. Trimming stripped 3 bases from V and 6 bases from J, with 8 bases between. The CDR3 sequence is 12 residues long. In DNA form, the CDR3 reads TGTGCCAGCTCACCGGGGCGAGATGGCTACACCTTC. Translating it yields CASSPGRDGYTF.

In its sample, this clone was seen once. CDR3 sequence reads: CSAPPRTRVYNEQFF. The CDR3 coding sequence is TGCAGCGCCCCCCCCCGGACAAGGGTATACAATGAGCAGTTCTTC. The chain uses TRBV29-1 and TRBJ2-1; a possible D gene is TRBD1 (5 bases). V gave up 7 bases and J gave up 4 bases, with 20 bases separating them. Germline CDR1 reads SQVTM; CDR2 reads ANQGSEA. The CDR3 runs to 15 residues.

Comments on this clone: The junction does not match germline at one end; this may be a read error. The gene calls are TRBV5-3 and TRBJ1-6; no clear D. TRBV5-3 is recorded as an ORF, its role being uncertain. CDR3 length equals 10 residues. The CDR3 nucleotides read TGTGCCGCAAACCGGACCGGAGGTTACTTT. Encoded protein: CAANRTGGYF.

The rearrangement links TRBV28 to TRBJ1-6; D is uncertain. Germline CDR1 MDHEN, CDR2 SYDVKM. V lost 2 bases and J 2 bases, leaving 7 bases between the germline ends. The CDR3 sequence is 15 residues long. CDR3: CASSLRTAYNSPLHF. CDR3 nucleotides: TGTGCCAGCAGTTTACGTACAGCCTATAATTCACCCCTCCACTTT.

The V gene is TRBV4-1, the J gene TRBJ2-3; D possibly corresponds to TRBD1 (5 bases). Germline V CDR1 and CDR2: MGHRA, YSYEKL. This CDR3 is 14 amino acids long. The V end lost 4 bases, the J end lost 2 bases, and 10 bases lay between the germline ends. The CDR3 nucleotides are TGCGCCAGCAGCCTACAGGCTTCCACAGATACGCAGTATTTT. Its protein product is CASSLQASTDTQYF.

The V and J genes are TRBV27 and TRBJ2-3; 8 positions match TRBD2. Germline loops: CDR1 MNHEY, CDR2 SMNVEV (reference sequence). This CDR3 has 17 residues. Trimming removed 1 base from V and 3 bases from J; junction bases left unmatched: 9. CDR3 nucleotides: TGTGCCAGCAGTTTATTGCTTAGCGGGGCTGGGACAGATACGCAGTATTTT. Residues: CASSLLLSGAGTDTQYF.

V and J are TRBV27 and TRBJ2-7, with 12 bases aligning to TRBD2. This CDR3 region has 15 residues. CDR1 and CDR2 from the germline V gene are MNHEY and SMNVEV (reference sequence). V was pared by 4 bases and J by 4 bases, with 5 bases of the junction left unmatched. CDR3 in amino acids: CASSSLAGGPYEQYF. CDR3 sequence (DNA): TGTGCCAGCAGTTCACTAGCGGGGGGACCATACGAGCAGTACTTC.

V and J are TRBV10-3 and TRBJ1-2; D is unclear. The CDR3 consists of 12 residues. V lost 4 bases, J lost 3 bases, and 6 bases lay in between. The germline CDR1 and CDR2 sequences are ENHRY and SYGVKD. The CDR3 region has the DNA TGTGCCATCAGTGGCGCCGACTATGGCTACACCTTC. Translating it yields CAISGADYGYTF.

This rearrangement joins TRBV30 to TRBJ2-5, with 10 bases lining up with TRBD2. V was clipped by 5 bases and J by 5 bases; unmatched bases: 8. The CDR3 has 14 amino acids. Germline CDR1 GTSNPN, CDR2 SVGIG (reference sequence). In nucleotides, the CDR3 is TGTGCCTGGGCCCAGCGGGGGGGCGGGGAGACCCAGTACTTC. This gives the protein CAWAQRGGGETQYF.

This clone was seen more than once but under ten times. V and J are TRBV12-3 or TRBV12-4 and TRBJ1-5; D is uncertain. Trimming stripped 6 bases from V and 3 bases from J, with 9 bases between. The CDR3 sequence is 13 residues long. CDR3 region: CASRRVSNQPQHF. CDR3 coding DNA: TGTGCCAGCAGAAGAGTGTCCAATCAGCCCCAGCATTTT.

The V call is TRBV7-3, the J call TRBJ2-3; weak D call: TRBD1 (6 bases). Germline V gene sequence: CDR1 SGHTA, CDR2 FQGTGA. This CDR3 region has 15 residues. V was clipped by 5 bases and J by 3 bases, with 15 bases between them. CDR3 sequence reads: CASSLYRESTDTQYF. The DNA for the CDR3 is TGTGCCAGCAGCCTTTACAGGGAGAGTACAGATACGCAGTATTTT.

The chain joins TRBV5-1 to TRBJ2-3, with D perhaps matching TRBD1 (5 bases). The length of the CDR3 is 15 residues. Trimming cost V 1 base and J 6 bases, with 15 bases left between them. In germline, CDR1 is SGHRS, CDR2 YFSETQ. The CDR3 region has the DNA TGCGCCAGCAGCTTGAGTACAGGTATCAGGGATACGCAGTATTTT. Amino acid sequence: CASSLSTGIRDTQYF.